Following are 9 T cell receptor beta chains from one sample sequenced in a study of tumor and adjacent non-tumor tissue in lung cancer. The library came from three nested PCR rounds adapted from ARM-PCR protocols. TCRdb redid the calling of the multiplex PCR reads with MiXCR, one entry per CDR3 protein. The sample has 90,000 to 100,000 distinct CDR3 sequences, 80% seen once. RNA was extracted from bulk tissue without any cell sorting. More than 3 cm separated this lung sample from the edge of the tumor. The sequencing sample was made of distant non-tumor lung tissue. Receptors originate from a man aged 55 to 70 with small cell lung cancer.

As regards this clonotype: A read error may be the cause here, since a much bigger clone is one base away. This chain uses TRBV20-1 with TRBJ2-1, with TRBD2 as a possible D gene (6 bases). Germline lookup yields CDR1 DFQATT and CDR2 SNEGSKA (reference sequence). The CDR3 consists of 16 residues. Trimming took 0 bases from V and 4 from J, leaving 16 bases between them. The CDR3 nucleotides are TGCAGTGCTAGAGACCATGCTAACGGGAGTTACAATGAGCAGTTCTTC. It translates to CSARDHANGSYNEQFF.

CDR3 nucleotide sequence: TGTGCCAGCCACCTACTAGCGGGTGCATATACGCAGTATTTT. As protein: CASHLLAGAYTQYF. The chain joins TRBV11-2 to TRBJ2-3; 9 positions agree with TRBD2. This CDR3 is built from 14 residues. Germline assignment: CDR1 SGHAT and CDR2 FQNNGV. With 8 bases clipped from V and 7 bases from J, the junction kept 10 bases outside the gene matches.

This clonotype was observed a few times. Relative to the germline gene, one junction end is altered; a read error may explain this. The genes are TRBV4-2 and TRBJ2-2, with a possible D match to TRBD2 (5 bases). Germline CDR1 LGHNA, CDR2 YNFKEQ. The CDR3 spans 16 residues. The CDR3 spells CASSQDLRANTGEQFF. CDR3 coding DNA: TGTGCCAGTAGCCAGGATCTGAGGGCTAACACCGGGGAGCAGTTTTTT.

V gene TRBV20-1 combines with J gene TRBJ1-2, with D perhaps TRBD1 (5 bases). CDR1 DFQATT and CDR2 SNEGSKA come from the germline V gene (reference sequence). The CDR3 contains 13 residues. V gave up 7 bases and J gave up 6 bases, with 18 bases separating them. The CDR3 sequence is CSVGARGRNGYTF. CDR3 nucleotide sequence: TGCAGTGTTGGCGCGCGGGGGAGGAATGGCTACACCTTC.

This clonotype appeared a few times. The rearrangement joins TRBV11-2 to TRBJ2-1; no firm D call. Germline values: CDR1 SGHAT, CDR2 FQNNGV. V was cut by 2 bases and J by 7 bases, with 9 bases left in between. This CDR3 comprises 13 residues. CDR3 nucleotide sequence: TGTGCCAGCAGCTTAATGTGGGATAATGAGCAGTTCTTC. Protein sequence: CASSLMWDNEQFF.

Concerning this clonotype itself: The junction departs from the called germline gene at one end, perhaps through a read error. V is TRBV6-5 and J is TRBJ1-2; 7 bases fit TRBD1. The length of the CDR3 is 13 residues. Germline V gene data show CDR1 as MNHEY and CDR2 as SVGAGI. For the CDR3, the DNA is TGTGTCAGCAATTCGACAGGGTACTATGGCTACACCTTC. Protein product: CVSNSTGYYGYTF.

V is TRBV6-2 or TRBV6-3 and J is TRBJ1-5, with D perhaps matching TRBD1 (6 bases). V lost 6 bases, J lost 7 bases, and 19 bases lay in between. The CDR3 consists of 15 residues. Per germline, CDR1 MNHEY and CDR2 SVGEGT. The CDR3, as DNA: TGTGCCAGCAGCGGGCCCGGACAGAGGAACCAGCCCCAGCATTTT. Amino acid sequence: CASSGPGQRNQPQHF.

With respect to this clonotype: An end of the junction differs from the germline gene, which may be a read error. CDR3 coding DNA: TGTGCCAGCAGTTATGGACTGGGATTCTACAATGAGCAATTTTTC. Translating gives CASSYGLGFYNEQFF. This chain connects TRBV12-3 or TRBV12-4 to TRBJ2-5; tentative D call: TRBD2 (5 bases). This CDR3 comprises 15 residues.

This clonotype was recorded many times. The rearrangement uses TRBV5-6 and TRBJ2-7; TRBD2 matches at 9 bases. This CDR3 is built from 17 residues. Trimming removed 2 bases from V and 0 bases from J; junction bases left unmatched: 9. Per germline, CDR1 SGHDT and CDR2 YYEEEE. CDR3 protein: CASSFSYLSGSSYEQYF. The CDR3 nucleotides are TGTGCCAGCAGCTTCTCATACCTTAGCGGGAGCTCCTACGAGCAGTACTTC. Drawing the rest from reference TRBV5-6 and TRBJ2-7, the complete variable domain is DAGVTQSPTHLIKTRGQQVTLRCSPKSGHDTVSWYQQALGQGPQFIFQYYEEEERQRGNFPDRFSGHQFPNYSSELNVNALLLGDSALYLCASSFSYLSGSSYEQYFGPGTRLTVT.